The clone carrying this T cell receptor (beta chain) was recorded only once. Sequencing was performed with immunoSEQ multiplex PCR; in TCRdb, only in-frame clones are kept and a portion is missing. In the table there are 300,000 to 450,000 clones, roughly 90% of which are singletons. Trimming removed 2 bases at V and 7 bases at J, with 15 bases between. The CDR3 consists of 16 residues. CDR1 SNHLY and CDR2 FYNNEI come from the germline V gene. These data are taken from a study of blood T cell repertoires in COVID-19. Background on the study: Donors in the United States, Italy and Spain gave samples during acute or convalescent COVID-19. Nucleic acid was either cDNA or gDNA, and it came from T cells, B-cell-depleted T cells, or PBMCs.

The TCR sequence derives from a woman aged 30 to 39 with COVID-19, enrolled during active disease. Sequences were obtained from peripheral blood. This rearrangement joins TRBV2 to TRBJ1-6; D gene unclear. The CDR3 sequence is CASSECEEGLNSPLHF. CDR3 in DNA: TGTGCCAGCAGTGAATGTGAGGAGGGCTTAAATTCACCCCTCCACTTT.